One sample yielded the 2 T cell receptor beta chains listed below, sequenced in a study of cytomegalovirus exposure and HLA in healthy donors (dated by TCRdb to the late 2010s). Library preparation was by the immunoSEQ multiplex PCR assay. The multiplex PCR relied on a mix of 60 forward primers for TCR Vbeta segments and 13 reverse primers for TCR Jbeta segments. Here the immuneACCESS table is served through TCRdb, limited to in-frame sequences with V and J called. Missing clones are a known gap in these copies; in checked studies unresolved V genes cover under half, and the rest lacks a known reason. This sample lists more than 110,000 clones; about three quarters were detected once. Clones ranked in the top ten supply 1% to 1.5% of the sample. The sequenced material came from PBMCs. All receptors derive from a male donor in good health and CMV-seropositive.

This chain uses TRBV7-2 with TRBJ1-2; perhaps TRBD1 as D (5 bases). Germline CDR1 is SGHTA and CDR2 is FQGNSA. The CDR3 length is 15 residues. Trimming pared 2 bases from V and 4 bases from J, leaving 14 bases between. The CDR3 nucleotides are TGTGCCAGCAGCTTATCGGCAGGGCCAGGCTATGGCTACACCTTC. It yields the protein CASSLSAGPGYGYTF.

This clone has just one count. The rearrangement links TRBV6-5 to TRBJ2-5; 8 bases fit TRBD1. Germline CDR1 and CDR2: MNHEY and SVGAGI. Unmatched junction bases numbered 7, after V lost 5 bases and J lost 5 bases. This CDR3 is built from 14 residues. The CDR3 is CASSEQGVRETQYF. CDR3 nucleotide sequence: TGTGCCAGCAGTGAACAGGGGGTTAGGGAGACCCAGTACTTC.